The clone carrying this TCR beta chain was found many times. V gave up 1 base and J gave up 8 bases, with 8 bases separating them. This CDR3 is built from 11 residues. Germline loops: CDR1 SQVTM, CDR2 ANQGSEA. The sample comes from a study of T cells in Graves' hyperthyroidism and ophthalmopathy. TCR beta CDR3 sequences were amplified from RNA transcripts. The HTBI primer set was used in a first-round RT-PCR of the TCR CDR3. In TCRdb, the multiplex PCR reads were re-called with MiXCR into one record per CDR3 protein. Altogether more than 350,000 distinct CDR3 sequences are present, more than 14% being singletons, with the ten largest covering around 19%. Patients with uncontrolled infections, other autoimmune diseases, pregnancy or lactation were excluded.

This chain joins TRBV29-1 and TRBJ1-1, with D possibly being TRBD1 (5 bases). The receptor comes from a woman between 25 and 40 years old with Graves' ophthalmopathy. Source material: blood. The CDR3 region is CSVEGQIEAFF. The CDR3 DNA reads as TGCAGCGTTGAAGGACAGATAGAAGCTTTCTTT.